This entry features one TCR beta chain sequence. As yet, its antigen is unknown. Each patient's relapse followed autologous stem cell transplantation, and brentuximab vedotin exposure varied. CDR3 length: 16 amino acids. Losses at the gene ends were 1 base for V and 4 bases for J; bases not matched to a gene: 6. Looked up from germline, CDR1 is SGHTA and CDR2 is FQGNSA. The protocol was immunoSEQ multiplex PCR, while the TCRdb copy is restricted to in-frame clones and leaves out a portion. Of about 54,000 clones in the sample, under 95% were seen once. This sample stems from a study of PD-1 blockade in classical Hodgkin lymphoma. Study outcomes and limitations: For complete responders, baseline diversity was comparable to that of newly diagnosed patients. Repertoire difference causes, possibly disease activity or prior therapy, remain undefined. Reported findings placed baseline TCR diversity lower in newly diagnosed patients (compared with healthy donors).

The origin of this receptor is a human donor with classical Hodgkin lymphoma. The rearrangement joins TRBV7-2 to TRBJ1-2, with TRBD1 matching 10 bases. The sample consisted of peripheral blood mononuclear cells (PBMCs), taken before the second cycle of nivolumab. The CDR3 sequence: CASSLGPGQGPYGYTF. Here the CDR3 DNA reads TGTGCCAGCAGCTTAGGGCCGGGACAGGGGCCCTATGGCTACACCTTC.